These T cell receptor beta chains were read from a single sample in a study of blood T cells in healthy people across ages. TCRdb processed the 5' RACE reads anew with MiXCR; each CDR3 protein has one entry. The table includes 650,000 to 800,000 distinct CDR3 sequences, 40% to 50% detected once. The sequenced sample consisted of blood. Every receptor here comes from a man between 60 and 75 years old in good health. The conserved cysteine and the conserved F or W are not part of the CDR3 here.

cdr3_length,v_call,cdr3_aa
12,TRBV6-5,ASRSDRANQPQH
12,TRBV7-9,ASSHRGDNSPLH
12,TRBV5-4,ASSLGTVIYGYT
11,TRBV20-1,SARPGSGNTIY
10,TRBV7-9,ASSPNSGGYT
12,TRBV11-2,ASSPSGGNYGYT
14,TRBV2,ASSVRLAGGYNEQF
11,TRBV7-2,ASRPDYQETQY
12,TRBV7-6,ASSNSTSGVEQY
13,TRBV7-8,ASSPPGTSQSEQF
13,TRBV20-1,SARALRGLAYEQY
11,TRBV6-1,ASSPPGGYEQY
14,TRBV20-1,SARSSPSRSYNEQF
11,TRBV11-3,ASASGGGDEQF
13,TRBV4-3,ASSQGGAGNTEAF
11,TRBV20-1,SARQVDSHGYT
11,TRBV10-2,ASRGQGYSEQY
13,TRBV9,ASSPEIQGTDTQY
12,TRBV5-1,ASSFWDNTGELF
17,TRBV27,ASSLRLAGGVTPYNEQF
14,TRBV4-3,ASSQDRRGHDSPLH
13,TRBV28,ASSLYGQAGEKLF
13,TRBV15,ATSRDPRGNQPQH
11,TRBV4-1,ASSQEMGWWQF
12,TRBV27,ASSTGQGAYEQF
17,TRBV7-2,ASSPGLAGGPAGNQPQH
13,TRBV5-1,ASSLGTTNTGELF
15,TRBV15,ATRAGDASGYTDTQY
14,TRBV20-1,SASYPGLAYAYEQY
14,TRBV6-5,ASSYSIRGGHGTQY
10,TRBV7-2,ASSRIEDTQY
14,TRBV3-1,ASSQGDYSVADTQY
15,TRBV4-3,ASSQGLDPLGDQPQH
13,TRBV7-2,AGSPRRSSYNEQF
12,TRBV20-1,STYRGSSYNEQF
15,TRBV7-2,ASSSLLDPQRWNIQY
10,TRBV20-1,SATRPTDTQY
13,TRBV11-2,ASSLAHVGGETQY
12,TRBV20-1,SAFRTGEMGEAF
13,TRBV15,ATSRDKQGAREQY
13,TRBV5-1,ASSSEAGFRNEQF
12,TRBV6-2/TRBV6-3,ASTRGTSLDEQY
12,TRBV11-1,ASSKDSGIYEQY
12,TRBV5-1,ASSPSAGAWEQY
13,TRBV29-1,SVGRSGEVYYEQY
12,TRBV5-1,ASSLSGRAYEQY
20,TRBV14,ASSRILPTGPIRRYPDEKLF
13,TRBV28,ASSLGSLGTYEQY
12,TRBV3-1,ASSRRTGATEAF
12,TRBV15,ATSRDADSYEQY
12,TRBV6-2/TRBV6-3,ASSMTGGMVTQY
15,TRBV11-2,ASSLVPQGPVSGGYT
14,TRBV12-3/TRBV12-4,ASSLRGPPSYNEQF